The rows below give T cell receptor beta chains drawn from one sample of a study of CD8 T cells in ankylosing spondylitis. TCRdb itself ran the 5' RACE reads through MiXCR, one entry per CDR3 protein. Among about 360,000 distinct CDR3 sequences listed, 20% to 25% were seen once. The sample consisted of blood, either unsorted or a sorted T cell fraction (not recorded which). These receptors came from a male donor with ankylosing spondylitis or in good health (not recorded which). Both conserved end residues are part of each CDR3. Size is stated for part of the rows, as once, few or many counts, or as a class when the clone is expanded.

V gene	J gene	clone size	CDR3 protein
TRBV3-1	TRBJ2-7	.	CASRNTGTGVLYEQYF
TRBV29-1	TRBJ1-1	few	CSVPPALDKTEAFF
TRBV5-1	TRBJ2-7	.	CASSLGWRGRLGEQYF
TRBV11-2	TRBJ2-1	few	CASSTGGGSYNEQFF
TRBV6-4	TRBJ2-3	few	CASTLSSTDTQYF
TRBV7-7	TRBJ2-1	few	CASGDRAGNEQFF
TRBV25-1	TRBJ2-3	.	CASSAGFADTQYF
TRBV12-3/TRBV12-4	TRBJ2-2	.	CATPGSRMNTGELFF
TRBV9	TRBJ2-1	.	CASSAAGGLYNEQFF
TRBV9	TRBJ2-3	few	CASSVNGGADTQYF
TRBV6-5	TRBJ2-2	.	CASSFSWTGSGELFF
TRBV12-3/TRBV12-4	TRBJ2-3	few	CASSSARSSTDTQYF
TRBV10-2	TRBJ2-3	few	CASGLTDTQYF
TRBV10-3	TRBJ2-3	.	CAISESDRSDTQYF
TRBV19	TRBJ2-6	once	CASSNSGGLSGANVLTF
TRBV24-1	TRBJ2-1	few	CATSDLGLVRQFF
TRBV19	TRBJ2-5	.	CASSPGLARGETQYF
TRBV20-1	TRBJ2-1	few	CSARDLGTSFNEQFF
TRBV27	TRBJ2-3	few	CASSSILTDPSTDTQYF
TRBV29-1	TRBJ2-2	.	CSVLGANTGELFF
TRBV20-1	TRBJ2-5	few	CSARTSGETQYF
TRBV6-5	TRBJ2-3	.	CASSYGGGLSTDTQYF
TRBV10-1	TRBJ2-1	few	CARRQGNEQFF
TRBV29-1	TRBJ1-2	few	CSVETQTRNYGYTF
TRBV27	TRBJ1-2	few	CASSSRDIGYYGYTF
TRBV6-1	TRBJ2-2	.	CASSSRGVTGELFF
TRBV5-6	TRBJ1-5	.	CASSLVRDSREPQHF
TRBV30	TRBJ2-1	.	CAWSVPGQAVYNEQFF
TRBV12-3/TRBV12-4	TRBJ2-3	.	CASSLRTGWGTDTQYF
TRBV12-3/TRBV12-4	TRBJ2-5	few	CASSLAGSGETQYF
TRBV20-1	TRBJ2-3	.	CSARPLAGADTQYF
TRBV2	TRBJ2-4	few	CASRGQTNIQYF
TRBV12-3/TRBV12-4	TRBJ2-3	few	CASRNTGRITDTQYF
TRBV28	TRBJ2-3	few	CASSSPGTSNWDTQYF
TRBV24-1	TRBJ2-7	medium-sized	CATSDHGTGEYEQYF
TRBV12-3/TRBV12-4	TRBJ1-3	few	CASSPGGGEGNTIYF
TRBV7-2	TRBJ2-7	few	CASSSRDSGGFYEQYF
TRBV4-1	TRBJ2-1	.	CASSQGDRSYNEQFF
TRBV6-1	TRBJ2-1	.	CAIRPAAVYNEQFF
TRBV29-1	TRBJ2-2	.	CSVEAGGVNTGELFF
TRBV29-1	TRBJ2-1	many	CSVEDASSYNEQFF
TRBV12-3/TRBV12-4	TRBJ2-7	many	CASSPFIGAYEQYF